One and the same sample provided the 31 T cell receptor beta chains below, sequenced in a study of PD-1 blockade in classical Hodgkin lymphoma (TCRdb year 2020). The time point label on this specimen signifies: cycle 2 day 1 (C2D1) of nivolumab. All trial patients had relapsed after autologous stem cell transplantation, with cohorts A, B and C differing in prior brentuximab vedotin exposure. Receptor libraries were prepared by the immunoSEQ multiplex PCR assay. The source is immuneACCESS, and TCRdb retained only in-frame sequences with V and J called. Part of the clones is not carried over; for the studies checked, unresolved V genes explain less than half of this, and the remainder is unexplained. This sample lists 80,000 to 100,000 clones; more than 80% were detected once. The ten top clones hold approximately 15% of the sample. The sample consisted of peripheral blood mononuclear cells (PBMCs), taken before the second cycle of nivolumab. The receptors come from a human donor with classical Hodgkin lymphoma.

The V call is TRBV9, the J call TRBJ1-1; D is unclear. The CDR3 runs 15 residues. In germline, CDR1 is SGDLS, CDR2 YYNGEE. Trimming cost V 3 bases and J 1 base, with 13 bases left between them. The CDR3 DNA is TGTGCCAGCAGCGCCTTCCCGGGAGCGAACACTGAAGCTTTCTTT. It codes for CASSAFPGANTEAFF.

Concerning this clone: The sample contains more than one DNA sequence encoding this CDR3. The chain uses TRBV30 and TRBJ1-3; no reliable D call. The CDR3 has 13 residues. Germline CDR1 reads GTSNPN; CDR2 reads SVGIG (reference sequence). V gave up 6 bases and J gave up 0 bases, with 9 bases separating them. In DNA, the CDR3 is TGTGCCTGCACCCGGGACTCTGGAAACACCATATATTTT. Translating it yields CACTRDSGNTIYF.

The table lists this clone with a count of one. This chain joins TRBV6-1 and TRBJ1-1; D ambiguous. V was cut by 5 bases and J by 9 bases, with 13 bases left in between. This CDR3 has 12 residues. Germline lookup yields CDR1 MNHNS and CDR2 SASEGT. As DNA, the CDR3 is TGTGCCAGCAGTCCTCAGAGGTTACAAGCTTTCTTT. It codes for CASSPQRLQAFF.

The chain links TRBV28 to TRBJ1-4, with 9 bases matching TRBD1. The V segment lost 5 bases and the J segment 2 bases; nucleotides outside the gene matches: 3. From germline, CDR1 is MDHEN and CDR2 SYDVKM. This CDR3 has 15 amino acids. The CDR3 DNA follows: TGTGCCAGCAGTGTACAGGGGGCCACTAATGAAAAACTGTTTTTT. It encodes CASSVQGATNEKLFF.

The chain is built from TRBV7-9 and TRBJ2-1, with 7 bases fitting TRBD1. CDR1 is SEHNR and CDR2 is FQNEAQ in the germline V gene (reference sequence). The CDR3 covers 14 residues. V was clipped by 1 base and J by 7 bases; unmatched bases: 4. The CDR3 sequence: CASSLVTGWNEQFF. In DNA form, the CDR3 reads TGTGCCAGCAGCTTAGTGACAGGGTGGAATGAGCAGTTCTTC.

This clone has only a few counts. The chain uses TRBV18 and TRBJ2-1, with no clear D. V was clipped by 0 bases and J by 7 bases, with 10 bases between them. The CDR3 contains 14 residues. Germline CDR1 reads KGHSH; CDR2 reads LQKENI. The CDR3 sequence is CASSPPIGFNEQFF. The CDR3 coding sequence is TGTGCCAGCTCACCACCGATCGGGTTTAATGAGCAGTTCTTC. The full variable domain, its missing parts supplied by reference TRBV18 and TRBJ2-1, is NAGVMQNPRHLVRRRGQEARLRCSPMKGHSHVYWYRQLPEEGLKFMVYLQKENIIDESGMPKERFSAEFPKEGPSILRIQQVVRGDSAAYFCASSPPIGFNEQFFGPGTRLTVL.

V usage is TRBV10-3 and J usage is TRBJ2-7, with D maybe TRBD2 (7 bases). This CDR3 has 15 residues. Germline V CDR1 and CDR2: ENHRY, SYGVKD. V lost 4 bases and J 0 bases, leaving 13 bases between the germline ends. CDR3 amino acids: CAISGGGGPSYEQYF. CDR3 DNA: TGTGCCATCAGTGGGGGAGGGGGACCCTCCTACGAGCAGTACTTC.

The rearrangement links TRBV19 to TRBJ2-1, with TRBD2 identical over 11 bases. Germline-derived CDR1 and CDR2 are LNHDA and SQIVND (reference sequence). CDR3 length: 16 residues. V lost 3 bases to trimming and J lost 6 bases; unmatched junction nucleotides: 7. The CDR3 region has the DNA TGTGCCAGTAGTATTACTAGCGGGAGTACGAGCAATGAGCAGTTCTTC. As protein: CASSITSGSTSNEQFF.

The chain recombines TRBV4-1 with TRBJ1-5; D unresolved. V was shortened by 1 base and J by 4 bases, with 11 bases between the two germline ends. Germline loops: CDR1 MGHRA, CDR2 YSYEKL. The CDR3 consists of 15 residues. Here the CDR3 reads CASSQVIQANQPQHF. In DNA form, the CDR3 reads TGCGCCAGCAGCCAAGTTATCCAGGCAAATCAGCCCCAGCATTTT.

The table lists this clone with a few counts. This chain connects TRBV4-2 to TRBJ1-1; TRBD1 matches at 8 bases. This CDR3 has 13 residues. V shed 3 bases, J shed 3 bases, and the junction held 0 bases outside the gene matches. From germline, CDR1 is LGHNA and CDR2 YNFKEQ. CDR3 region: CASSQDRDTEAFF. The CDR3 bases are TGTGCCAGCAGCCAGGACAGGGACACTGAAGCTTTCTTT.

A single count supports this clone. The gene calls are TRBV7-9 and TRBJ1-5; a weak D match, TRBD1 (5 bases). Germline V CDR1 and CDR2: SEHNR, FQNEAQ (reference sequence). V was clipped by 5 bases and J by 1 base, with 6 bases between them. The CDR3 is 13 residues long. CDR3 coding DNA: TGTGCCAGCAGCGGACAAAGCAATCAGCCCCAGCATTTT. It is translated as CASSGQSNQPQHF.

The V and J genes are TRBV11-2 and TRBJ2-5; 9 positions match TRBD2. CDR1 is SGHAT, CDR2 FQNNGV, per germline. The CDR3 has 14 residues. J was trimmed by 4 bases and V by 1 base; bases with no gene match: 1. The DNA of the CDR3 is TGTGCCAGCAGCTTAGGCGGGAGGGTAGAGACCCAGTACTTC. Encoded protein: CASSLGGRVETQYF.

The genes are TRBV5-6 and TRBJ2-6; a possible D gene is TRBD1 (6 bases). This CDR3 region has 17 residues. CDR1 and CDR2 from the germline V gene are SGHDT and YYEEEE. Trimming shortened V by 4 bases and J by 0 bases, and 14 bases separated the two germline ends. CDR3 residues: CASSRGQHHSGANVLTF. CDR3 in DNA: TGTGCCAGCAGCCGAGGACAGCACCACTCTGGGGCCAACGTCCTGACTTTC.

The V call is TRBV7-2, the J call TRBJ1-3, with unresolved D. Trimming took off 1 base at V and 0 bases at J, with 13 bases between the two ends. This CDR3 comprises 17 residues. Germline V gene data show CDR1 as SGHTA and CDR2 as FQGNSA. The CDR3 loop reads CASSLVPRGLSGNTIYF. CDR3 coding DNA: TGTGCCAGCAGCTTAGTTCCCCGGGGTCTCTCTGGAAACACCATATATTTT.

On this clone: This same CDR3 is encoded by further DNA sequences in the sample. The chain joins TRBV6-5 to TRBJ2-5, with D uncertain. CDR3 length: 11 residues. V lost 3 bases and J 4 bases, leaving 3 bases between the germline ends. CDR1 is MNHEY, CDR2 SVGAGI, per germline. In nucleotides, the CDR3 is TGTGCCAGCAGTTATCGAGAGACCCAGTACTTC. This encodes CASSYRETQYF.

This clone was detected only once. This CDR3 is CATLRDPNTGELFF. CDR3 bases: TGTGCCACCCTCCGGGACCCAAACACCGGGGAGCTGTTTTTT. V usage is TRBV28 and J usage is TRBJ2-2, with D perhaps matching TRBD1 or TRBD2 (5 bases each). The V end was cut by 10 bases, the J end by 2 bases, with 14 bases between. In germline, CDR1 is MDHEN, CDR2 SYDVKM. The CDR3 has 14 residues.

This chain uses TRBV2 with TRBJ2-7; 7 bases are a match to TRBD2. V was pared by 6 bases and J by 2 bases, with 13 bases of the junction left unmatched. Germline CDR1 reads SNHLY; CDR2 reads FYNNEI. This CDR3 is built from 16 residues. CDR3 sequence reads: CASRRPGLPLAYEQYF. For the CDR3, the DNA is TGTGCCAGCAGACGGCCGGGACTACCCCTGGCCTACGAGCAGTACTTC.

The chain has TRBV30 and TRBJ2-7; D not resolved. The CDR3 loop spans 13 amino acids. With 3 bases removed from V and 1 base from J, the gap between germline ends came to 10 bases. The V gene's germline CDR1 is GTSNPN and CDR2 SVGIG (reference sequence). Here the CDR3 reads CAWRKPPSYEQYF. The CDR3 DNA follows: TGTGCCTGGAGAAAACCGCCATCCTACGAGCAGTACTTC. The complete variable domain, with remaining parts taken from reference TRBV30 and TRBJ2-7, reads SQTIHQWPATLVQPVGSPLSLECTVEGTSNPNLYWYRQAAGRGLQLLFYSVGIGQISSEVPQNLSASRPQDRQFILSSKKLLLSDSGFYLCAWRKPPSYEQYFGPGTRLTVT.

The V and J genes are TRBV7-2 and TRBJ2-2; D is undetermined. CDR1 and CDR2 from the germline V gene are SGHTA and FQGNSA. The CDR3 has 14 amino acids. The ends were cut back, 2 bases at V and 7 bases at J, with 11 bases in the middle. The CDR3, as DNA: TGTGCCAGCAGCTTAACCCCAGGTGGCGGGGAGCTGTTTTTT. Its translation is CASSLTPGGGELFF.

CDR3 sequence reads: CASSQGTELSTDTQYF. Here the CDR3 DNA reads TGTGCCAGCAGCCAAGGGACGGAACTTAGCACAGATACGCAGTATTTT. The chain uses TRBV4-2 and TRBJ2-3; D gene unclear. CDR1 is LGHNA, CDR2 YNFKEQ, per germline. The CDR3 contains 16 residues. Trimming shortened V by 1 base and J by 0 bases, and 11 bases separated the two germline ends.

The CDR3 DNA sequence: TGCGCCAGCAGCTTCGGTGGTTCCCCCTACGAGCAGTACTTC. Translated, it gives CASSFGGSPYEQYF. The J gene is TRBJ2-7, the V gene TRBV5-1; D is unclear. V lost 2 bases and J lost 2, with 11 bases in between. CDR1 and CDR2 from the germline V gene are SGHRS and YFSETQ. This CDR3 has 14 residues.

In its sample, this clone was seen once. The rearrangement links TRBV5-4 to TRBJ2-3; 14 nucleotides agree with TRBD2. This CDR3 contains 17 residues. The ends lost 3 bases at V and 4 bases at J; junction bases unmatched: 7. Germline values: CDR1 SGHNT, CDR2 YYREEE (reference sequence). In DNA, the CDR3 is TGTGCCAGCAGCTCGGGGACTAGCGGGAGCTGGGCAGATACGCAGTATTTT. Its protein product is CASSSGTSGSWADTQYF.

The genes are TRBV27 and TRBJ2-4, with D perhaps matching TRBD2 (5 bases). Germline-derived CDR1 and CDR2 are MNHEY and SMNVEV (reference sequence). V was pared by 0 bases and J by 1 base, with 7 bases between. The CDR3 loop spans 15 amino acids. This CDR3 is CASSLSLVAKNIQYF. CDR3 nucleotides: TGTGCCAGCAGTTTATCACTAGTTGCCAAAAACATTCAGTACTTC.

The CDR3 loop reads CASSLEGSTEAFF. DNA for the CDR3: TGTGCCAGCAGCTTAGAAGGCAGTACTGAAGCTTTCTTT. This chain joins TRBV7-9 and TRBJ1-1, with D unclear. CDR3 length: 13 residues. With 1 base removed from V and 5 bases from J, the gap between germline ends came to 8 bases. The germline gives CDR1 SEHNR, CDR2 FQNEAQ (reference sequence).

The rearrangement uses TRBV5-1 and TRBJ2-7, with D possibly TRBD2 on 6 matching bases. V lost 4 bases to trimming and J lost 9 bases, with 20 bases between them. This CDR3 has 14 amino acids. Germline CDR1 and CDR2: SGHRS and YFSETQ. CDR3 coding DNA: TGCGCCAGCAGCGAGGGTGGGAGGTCCCTAGGGCAGTACTTC. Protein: CASSEGGRSLGQYF.

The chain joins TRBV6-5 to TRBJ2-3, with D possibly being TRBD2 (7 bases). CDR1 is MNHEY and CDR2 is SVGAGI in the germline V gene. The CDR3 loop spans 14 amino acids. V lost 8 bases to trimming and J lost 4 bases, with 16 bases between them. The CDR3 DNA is TGTGCCAGCGGAAGAGGGGGGGGGCCAGATACGCAGTATTTT. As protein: CASGRGGGPDTQYF.

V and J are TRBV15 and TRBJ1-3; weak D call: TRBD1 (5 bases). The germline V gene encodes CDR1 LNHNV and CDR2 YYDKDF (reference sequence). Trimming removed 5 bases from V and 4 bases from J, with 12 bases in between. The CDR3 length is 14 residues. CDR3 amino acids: CATSPRGAGNTIYF. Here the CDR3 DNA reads TGTGCCACCAGCCCTCGTGGGGCGGGAAACACCATATATTTT.

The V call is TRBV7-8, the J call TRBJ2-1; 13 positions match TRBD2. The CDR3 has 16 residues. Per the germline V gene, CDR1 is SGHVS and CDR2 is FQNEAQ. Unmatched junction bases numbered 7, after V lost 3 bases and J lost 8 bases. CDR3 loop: CASSFSGTSGIYEQFF. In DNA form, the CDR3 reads TGTGCCAGCAGCTTCTCCGGGACTAGCGGGATTTATGAGCAGTTCTTC.

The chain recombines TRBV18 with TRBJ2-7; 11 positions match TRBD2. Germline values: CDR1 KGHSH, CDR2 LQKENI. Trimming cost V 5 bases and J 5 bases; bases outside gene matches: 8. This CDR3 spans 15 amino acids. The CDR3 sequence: CASSGTSGVNDEQYF. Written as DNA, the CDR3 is TGTGCCAGCTCAGGGACTAGCGGAGTAAATGACGAGCAGTACTTC. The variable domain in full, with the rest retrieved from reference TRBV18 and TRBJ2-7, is NAGVMQNPRHLVRRRGQEARLRCSPMKGHSHVYWYRQLPEEGLKFMVYLQKENIIDESGMPKERFSAEFPKEGPSILRIQQVVRGDSAAYFCASSGTSGVNDEQYFGPGTRLTVT.

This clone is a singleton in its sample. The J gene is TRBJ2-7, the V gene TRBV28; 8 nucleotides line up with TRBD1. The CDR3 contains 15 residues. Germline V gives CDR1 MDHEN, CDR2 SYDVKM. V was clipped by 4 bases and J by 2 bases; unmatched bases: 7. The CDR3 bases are TGTGCCAGCAGTTCCGGACAGGGAAGAGCCTACGAGCAGTACTTC. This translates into CASSSGQGRAYEQYF.

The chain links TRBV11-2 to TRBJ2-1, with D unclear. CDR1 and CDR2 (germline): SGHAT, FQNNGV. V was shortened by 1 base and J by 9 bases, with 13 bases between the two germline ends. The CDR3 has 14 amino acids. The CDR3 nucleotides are TGTGCCAGCAGCTTAGCGGGTCCCACGGGTGAGCAGTTCTTC. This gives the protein CASSLAGPTGEQFF.